The T cell receptor beta chain described here comes from a study of CD8 T cells in Susac syndrome. Reverse transcription of roughly 0.5 to 1 ug RNA used random hexamers. TCR beta CDR3 was amplified by immunoSEQ covering 54 Vbeta and 13 Jbeta. TCRdb analysed the immunoSEQ multiplex PCR reads with MiXCR anew, one entry per CDR3 protein. The table records about 150,000 distinct CDR3 sequences, roughly 94% of them present only once. The germline V gene encodes CDR1 LNHNV and CDR2 YYDKDF (reference sequence). This CDR3 has 14 amino acids. V shed 5 bases, J shed 3 bases, and the junction held 0 bases outside the gene matches.

The V call is TRBV15, the J call TRBJ2-5, with TRBD2 matching over 13 bases. This sequence originates from a human donor with multiple sclerosis. The source material was CD8+ T cells from PBMCs. The CDR3 DNA sequence: TGTGCCACCAGCGGGACTAGCGGGAAAGAGACCCAGTACTTC. Translated, it gives CATSGTSGKETQYF.